This T cell receptor beta chain was sequenced for a study of identical twins (dated by TCRdb to 2016 to 2017). General notes on the study: To test whether fetal clonotypes persist, the study used deep sequencing on TCR alpha and beta repertoires from monozygotic twins, unrelated adults of various ages, and cord blood. To rule out contamination, replicate twin experiments were performed at different times with different library preparation protocols. Results and caveats for the whole study, not just this receptor: The excess sharing between twins in beta out-of-frame sequences was weaker because fewer shared sequences reduced the signal-to-noise ratio. Invariant T cells such as MAIT and iNKT could partly confound zero-insertion analyses, though diverse VJ usage argued against this for most clonotypes. Compared with coincidental sharing between unrelated individuals, out-of-frame TCR alpha sequences shared between twins showed an excess of sequences with low generation probability. Out-of-frame TCR alpha sharing in monozygotic twins was systematically underestimated by recombination models, whereas sharing between unrelated individuals was in agreement with the recombination models. Because the same donors could not be followed over many years, the conclusions relied on cross-sectional statistical analysis. Fewer insertions were carried by abundant cord blood beta clonotypes, a similar but weaker trend appeared in young adult naive repertoires, and no such trend appeared in memory repertoires.

The method was 5' RACE. The instrument was an Illumina HiSeq 2000. A universal primer binding site was added through template switching, and the final cDNA carried a unique molecular identifier so that TCR cDNA molecules could be counted accurately. Specific primers in the conserved constant-segment region were used to synthesize first-strand cDNA for TCR alpha and beta chains. To control for contamination, every cDNA library was double barcoded, receiving both a SMART-Mk sample barcode and Illumina barcodes. TruSeq adapter sequences along with Illumina sample barcodes were introduced in two successive PCR steps. Sequencing of the TCR alpha and beta cDNA libraries was done on the Illumina HiSeq platform using custom primers. The paper's processing steps were these. Unique molecular identifiers were extracted from raw reads with MiGEC, and CDR3 positions were determined with MiXCR. Recombination models were inferred per individual with the repgenHMM and IGoR tools using an EM algorithm. The tcR package in R was used for shared clonotype analysis, with sharing normalized by the product of cloneset sizes. To study raw recombination free of thymic and clonal selection effects, out-of-frame nonproductive sequences were analyzed. In-frame beta chains were kept once TCRdb had trimmed the public reads at Q25 with fastp and called clones with MiXCR. Rows with one shared CDR3 protein collapse into an entry with the most common genes and DNA. TCRdb, not the original authors, processed these V and J calls. The sample table holds some 730,000 distinct CDR3 sequences, of which 18% were seen once. The top ten hold about an eighth of the sample.

Every donor in the study was a healthy Caucasian. The twin cohort consisted of three pairs of female monozygotic twins, all aged roughly 18 to 30 years. Peripheral blood mononuclear cells were the source from which RNA for the TCR libraries was isolated. Based on the germline V gene, the CDR1 and CDR2 sequences are MNHEY and SVGEGT. V is shortened by 5 bases, J by 0 bases, and the region joining them spans 7 bases. The CDR3 goes from the cysteine to the phenylalanine over 13 residues. Left in the record is the CDR3 DNA by itself, 39 bases read in frame from the first base. As concerns this clonotype: Its cognate antigen has yet to be identified. No much larger clone is present one base from it, and per-base qualities are unavailable.

A further study also used this sample, focusing on T cells expressing NK-cell markers. Reported in the second study: TCR beta-chain repertoires were profiled in sorted CD3+CD56+NKG2C+, CD3+CD56+NKG2C- and CD3+CD56-NKG2C+ T-cell subsets from eight donors. Among the eight sequenced donors, seven were HCMV-seropositive and one was HCMV-seronegative. In several experiments an anti-gammadeltaTCR antibody was added to restrict sorting to alphabetaTCR-expressing T cells. For about 6 donors, the dominant CD3+CD56+NKG2C+ clonotypes were among the top 10 CD8+ clonotypes and accounted for roughly 1.0-7.5% of CD8+ T cells. Those dominant clonotypes were again the most abundant among CD3+CD56-NKG2C+ cells in a few donors, at about 25-65%. Whether the expanded NKG2C-expressing T cell clones were specific for HCMV antigens was left unclear. The eight sequenced donors were randomly selected healthy volunteers, three men and five women. To determine HCMV serostatus, a commercial ELISA kit was used to detect HCMV-specific IgG in serum. For six donors, unsorted PBMC were also used to sequence bulk peripheral blood T-cell repertoires. MIGEC was used to demultiplex reads and group the reads by UMI, and MiTCR was used to assemble and quantify clonotypes. To exclude erroneous sequences, any TCR cDNA sequence not supported by at least two reads was discarded. The tcR package was used for downstream repertoire analysis, and clonotypes were matched across fractions by CDR3 nucleotide sequence plus V segment. Antigen specificity was annotated against VDJdb with VDJmatch, allowing one amino acid substitution in CDR3.

The source is a woman aged 18-30 years in good health. The sequenced material came from PBMCs. In this chain, TRBV6-2 or TRBV6-3 is recombined with TRBJ1-1; no D segment can be confidently identified. The base sequence is TGTGCCAGCAGTGCTGAGATGAACACTGAAGCTTTCTTT. Its translation is CASSAEMNTEAFF.